This TCR beta chain was identified in a study of T cell changes during pregnancy in multiple sclerosis (dated by TCRdb to the late 2010s). About the investigation overall: The study looked at changes in the T cell repertoire across pregnancy in women with multiple sclerosis.

From V the trimming removes 6 bases and from J it removes 4 bases, while the gene matches leave 14 bases of the junction unaccounted for. The CDR3, from cysteine to phenylalanine, totals 17 residues. The sequence is cut down to CDR3 DNA, 51 bases in frame from base 1. Based on the germline V gene, the CDR1 and CDR2 sequences are ENHRY and SYGVKD. The receptor library was made with the immunoSEQ multiplex PCR assay. TCRdb retrieved this table from immuneACCESS and kept in-frame rearrangements only. Not all clones are present; in checked studies, unresolved V genes account for under half, and no reason is known for the remainder. This sample lists roughly 41,000 clones; more than 85% were detected once. Clones ranked in the top ten supply about 7% of the sample. A note on this clone: The antigen this receptor binds is unknown. No much larger clone exists at a distance of one base, and base qualities are not known.

Rearrangement joined TRBV10-3 to TRBJ2-2, and TRBD1 matches 7 of the central bases. This TCR was sampled from a female donor with multiple sclerosis, enrolled in a pregnancy study. This specimen was CD8+ T cells from peripheral blood mononuclear cells, taken in the third trimester of pregnancy. The CDR3 has the sequence CAISYPNDRASTGELFF. At the DNA level, the sequence is TGTGCCATCAGCTATCCTAACGACAGGGCGAGCACCGGGGAGCTGTTTTTT.